This T cell receptor (beta chain) was sequenced for a study of blood T cell repertoires in COVID-19. In the authors' workflow: For nucleated cells, counts were estimated from reference gene primer amplification. The table came from immunoSEQ multiplex PCR; TCRdb's copy has only in-frame clones and leaves some out. That table is the source of V, J and clone size, and D and trimming were worked out from the DNA. The sample has more than 100,000 clones; 82% are singletons. The clonotype was recovered from a woman aged 65 to 85 with acute or convalescent COVID-19. Input material: peripheral blood.

DNA of the CDR3: TGTGCCAGCAGTTTCCCGGACAGTCGGACTGAAGCTTTCTTT. Protein sequence: CASSFPDSRTEAFF. The chain uses TRBV6-2 or TRBV6-3 and TRBJ1-1, with D perhaps TRBD1 (6 bases). Germline V gene lookup returns CDR1 MNHEY and CDR2 SVGEGT. The length of the CDR3 is 14 residues. V lost 4 bases and J lost 5, with 14 bases in between.